The next 20 T cell receptor beta chains were all read from a single sample in a study of response to subunit inactivated influenza vaccine. TCRdb re-called the RT-PCR reads with MiXCR, one entry per CDR3 protein. The sample lists roughly 670,000 distinct CDR3 sequences, around 15% occurring once. The source was PBMCs from blood, collected 14 days before vaccination. These receptors all stem from a man between 50 and 59 years old who received an inactivated influenza vaccine.

Worth noting for this clonotype: Mismatch with germline at one junction end may stem from a read error. The chain joins TRBV29-1 to TRBJ2-2, with D perhaps TRBD2 (5 bases). The germline V gene has CDR1 SQVTM and CDR2 ANQGSEA. The CDR3 covers 13 residues. CDR3 in amino acids: CSVEDYLAGELFF. As DNA, the CDR3 is TGCAGCGTTGAGGATTATCTGGCCGGGGAGCTTTTTTTT.

This clonotype came up a few times. The CDR3 region has the DNA TGTGCCAGCTCCCCCGACCGGAACTTGCTCCACTTT. Protein product: CASSPDRNLLHF. V gene TRBV7-9 combines with J gene TRBJ1-6; D gene unclear. Germline V lookup: CDR1 SEHNR, CDR2 FQNEAQ (reference sequence). V gave up 8 bases and J gave up 16 bases, with 18 bases separating them. The CDR3 is 12 amino acids.

The V gene is TRBV20-1, the J gene TRBJ1-2, with 7 nucleotides matching TRBD1. V shed 1 base, J shed 6 bases, and the junction held 8 bases outside the gene matches. The germline V gene encodes CDR1 DFQATT and CDR2 SNEGSKA (reference sequence). There are 14 residues in the CDR3. This CDR3 is CSARGVQGIDGYTF. The CDR3 DNA sequence: TGCAGTGCTAGAGGGGTACAGGGGATTGATGGCTACACCTTC.

The chain combines TRBV5-1 with TRBJ2-2, with D unclear. The CDR3 totals 15 residues. The V gene lost 0 bases and the J gene lost 13 bases, with 19 bases spanning the gap. Germline loops: CDR1 SGHRS, CDR2 YFSETQ. DNA for the CDR3: TGCGCCAGCAGCTTGGCCGGTGATGTGGCTTGGGGGCTGTTTTTT. Protein: CASSLAGDVAWGLFF.

The V gene is TRBV15, the J gene TRBJ2-4; the D is unclear. The CDR3 has 13 amino acids. Germline-derived CDR1 and CDR2 are LNHNV and YYDKDF (reference sequence). V lost 5 bases, J lost 10 bases, and 15 bases lay in between. CDR3 nucleotides: TGTGCCACCAGCTCGTATAGTGGACGGATTCAGTACTTC. It encodes CATSSYSGRIQYF.

This clonotype occurred a few times. The chain recombines TRBV28 with TRBJ1-2; D possibly corresponds to TRBD1 (5 bases). The CDR3 is made up of 14 amino acids. V was shortened by 4 bases and J by 1 base, with 10 bases between the two germline ends. Germline assignment: CDR1 MDHEN and CDR2 SYDVKM. CDR3 region: CASSYPGINYGYTF. In nucleotides, the CDR3 is TGTGCCAGCAGTTACCCAGGGATTAACTATGGCTACACCTTC.

This clonotype was picked up a small number of times. DNA of the CDR3: TGTGCCAGCAGTGAAGGAGGGGGCAGGGAAAAACTGTTTTTT. Amino acids: CASSEGGGREKLFF. The chain links TRBV25-1 to TRBJ1-4; 7 bases fit TRBD1. Germline lookup yields CDR1 MGHDK and CDR2 SYGVNS. CDR3 length: 14 amino acids. With V trimmed by 2 bases and J by 8 bases, 5 bases remained unmatched. Using reference TRBV25-1 and TRBJ1-4 for the parts outside the CDR3, the full variable domain is EADIYQTPRYLVIGTGKKITLECSQTMGHDKMYWYQQDPGMELHLIHYSYGVNSTEKGDLSSESTVSRIRTEHFPLTLESARPSHTSQYLCASSEGGGREKLFFGSGTQLSVL.

In DNA, the CDR3 is TGTGCCAGCAGCCCCCACGCAGGGACGAGCTCCTACAATGAGCAGTTCTTC. This gives the protein CASSPHAGTSSYNEQFF. The chain uses TRBV7-8 and TRBJ2-1; D tentatively fits TRBD1 or TRBD2 (5 bases each). This CDR3 is 17 amino acids long. Per the germline V gene, CDR1 is SGHVS and CDR2 is FQNEAQ. Trimming shortened V by 5 bases and J by 0 bases, and 17 bases separated the two germline ends.

The chain recombines TRBV6-5 with TRBJ2-2, with no clear D. V lost 4 bases, J lost 6 bases, and 9 bases lay in between. CDR1 is MNHEY and CDR2 is SVGAGI in the germline V gene. The CDR3 has 13 residues. In nucleotides, the CDR3 is TGTGCCAGCAGTTCCCTAGGCGCCGGGGAGCTGTTTTTT. This translates into CASSSLGAGELFF.

The rearrangement joins TRBV29-1 to TRBJ2-5, with TRBD2 matching over 10 bases. Germline values: CDR1 SQVTM, CDR2 ANQGSEA. The J segment lost 5 bases and the V segment lost 5 bases, leaving 8 bases of the junction unmatched. This CDR3 region has 14 residues. DNA for the CDR3: TGCAGCGTTATAAGCGGGGGGGCCGGGGAGACCCAGTACTTC. The encoded protein is CSVISGGAGETQYF.

This clonotype was seen a handful of times. The CDR3 nucleotides read TGTGCCAGCAGCCAAGATCTAGCCGCCTCCCTCACAGATACGCAGTATTTT. Residues: CASSQDLAASLTDTQYF. The chain recombines TRBV4-2 with TRBJ2-3, with D perhaps matching TRBD2 (5 bases). The V and J ends lost 0 bases and 2 bases respectively, with 15 bases between them. This CDR3 is 17 amino acids long. Germline V gives CDR1 LGHNA, CDR2 YNFKEQ.

Only a few counts were recorded for this clonotype. The chain recombines TRBV5-5 with TRBJ2-7; D unresolved. Germline assignment: CDR1 SGHKS and CDR2 YYEKEE (reference sequence). V lost 0 bases and J 3 bases, leaving 10 bases between the germline ends. There are 14 residues in the CDR3. The CDR3, as DNA: TGTGCCAGCAGCTTGGTTGGACCCCGCTACGAGCAGTACTTC. Its protein is CASSLVGPRYEQYF.

The chain is built from TRBV3-1 and TRBJ2-1; the D is unclear. Germline CDR1 and CDR2: LGHDT and YNNKEL (reference sequence). This CDR3 spans 14 amino acids. V was pared by 5 bases and J by 8 bases, with 16 bases between. The CDR3 DNA reads as TGTGCCAGCAGCACCCTTGACGACTCGGATGAGCAGTTCTTC. This gives the protein CASSTLDDSDEQFF.

In its sample, this clonotype was seen a few times. The chain couples TRBV11-2 to TRBJ2-7; 8 nucleotides match TRBD2. Trimming cost V 5 bases and J 2 bases; bases outside gene matches: 8. Germline assignment: CDR1 SGHAT and CDR2 FQNNGV. The CDR3 spans 15 residues. CDR3 residues: CASSTTSGGTYEQYF. In nucleotides, the CDR3 is TGTGCCAGCAGCACCACTAGCGGCGGCACCTACGAGCAGTACTTC.

The chain joins TRBV7-2 to TRBJ2-7; D call uncertain. The CDR3 covers 13 residues. Deletions cut 5 bases from V and 4 bases from J, with 12 bases between. Germline V gene lookup returns CDR1 SGHTA and CDR2 FQGNSA. The CDR3 loop reads CASSRNGPYEQYF. CDR3 nucleotides: TGTGCCAGCAGCCGTAATGGCCCTTACGAGCAGTACTTC.

The chain uses TRBV24-1 and TRBJ2-2; a weak D match, TRBD1 (5 bases). Germline CDR1 and CDR2: KGHDR and SFDVKD. The V end lost 10 bases, the J end lost 7 bases, and 12 bases lay between the germline ends. This CDR3 has 12 residues. The CDR3 spells CATRKGYGELFF. CDR3 nucleotides: TGTGCCACGAGGAAGGGGTACGGGGAGCTGTTTTTT.

This chain connects TRBV7-9 to TRBJ1-4, with 8 nucleotides matching TRBD1. This CDR3 is built from 14 residues. Per the germline V gene, CDR1 is SEHNR and CDR2 is FQNEAQ (reference sequence). V was clipped by 5 bases and J by 6 bases; unmatched bases: 5. CDR3 nucleotides: TGTGCCAGCAGCCGGACAGGGTTTGATGAAAAACTGTTTTTT. It translates to CASSRTGFDEKLFF.

This chain uses TRBV20-1 with TRBJ2-1; 16 bases align to TRBD2. CDR1 is DFQATT and CDR2 is SNEGSKA in the germline V gene (reference sequence). Trimming cost V 6 bases and J 7 bases; bases outside gene matches: 9. The CDR3 is made up of 16 amino acids. This CDR3 is CSASGLAGGLGNEQFF. The CDR3 nucleotides are TGCAGTGCCTCGGGACTAGCGGGAGGGCTTGGGAATGAGCAGTTCTTC.

V usage is TRBV5-5 and J usage is TRBJ2-4; 10 nucleotides align to TRBD1. CDR3 size: 16 residues. Germline V lookup: CDR1 SGHKS, CDR2 YYEKEE (reference sequence). V gave up 0 bases and J gave up 6 bases; unmatched junction bases: 6. CDR3 sequence: CASSLAGTGVSNIQYF. For the CDR3, the DNA is TGTGCCAGCAGCTTGGCAGGGACAGGGGTGTCAAACATTCAGTACTTC.

This clonotype was recorded at least ten times. The chain has TRBV2 and TRBJ2-3, with a possible D match to TRBD2 (6 bases). V lost 6 bases to trimming and J lost 6 bases, with 16 bases between them. Per the germline V gene, CDR1 is SNHLY and CDR2 is FYNNEI. The CDR3 length is 14 residues. This CDR3 is CASRDYGTLDTQYF. The CDR3 DNA reads as TGTGCCAGCAGGGACTACGGAACCCTGGATACGCAGTATTTT.